This T cell receptor beta chain was obtained from a study of blood T cell repertoires in COVID-19. Study summary: COVID-19 samples from acute and convalescent phases originated in the United States, Italy and Spain. The analysed material was cDNA or gDNA that came from T cells, B-cell-depleted T cells, or PBMCs.

V was trimmed by 5 bases and J by 1 base, leaving 9 bases between them. Germline CDR1 is KGHDR and CDR2 is SFDVKD. CDR3 length: 14 residues. How the authors handled the data: Amplification with reference gene primers provided the estimates of nucleated cell counts. Profiled with immunoSEQ multiplex PCR; TCRdb holds only in-frame clones, not every one. Clonal size and the V and J genes are those of that table, whereas D and trimming came from the DNA. The repertoire has tens of thousands of clones, about 86% of them found once; the top ten carry around 4%. The clonotype was recovered from a man over 45 with acute or convalescent COVID-19. The chain recombines TRBV24-1 with TRBJ2-3; TRBD2 might be the D (6 bases). Material: peripheral blood. Written as DNA, the CDR3 is TGTGCCACCAGTGTTAGCGGAGGCACAGATACGCAGTATTTT. It translates to CATSVSGGTDTQYF.